A single count supports the clone carrying this TCR beta chain. Its target is not known. The sample is drawn from a study of cytomegalovirus exposure and HLA in healthy donors. Background on the study: Earlier sequencing of about 179 million T cells yielded 100 million to 140 million unique TCR beta sequences. General study points: Many donors shared some public TCRs, even though most TCR sequences were rare. Later on, an analysis tied approximately 17,000 TCR beta sequences to HLA alleles at 0.05 false discovery rate.

This CDR3 has 15 residues. After removal of 6 bases from V and 7 bases from J, the junction contained 11 bases not matched to a gene. CDR1 and CDR2 (germline): SNHLY, FYNNEI. PCR used 60 Vbeta primers and 13 Jbeta primers. Sequencing used immunoSEQ multiplex PCR; TCRdb keeps in-frame clones, though not all of them. Of some 150,000 clones in the sample, around 79% were seen once. Unrecorded immune exposures were likely, despite nominal health at sampling. V is TRBV2 and J is TRBJ2-2, with TRBD2 matching 7 bases. The receptor was isolated from a human donor in good health. The material sequenced was PBMCs. CDR3 residues: CASSTTLLAVGELFF. CDR3 coding DNA: TGTGCCAGCAGCACCACCCTCCTAGCGGTCGGGGAGCTGTTTTTT.